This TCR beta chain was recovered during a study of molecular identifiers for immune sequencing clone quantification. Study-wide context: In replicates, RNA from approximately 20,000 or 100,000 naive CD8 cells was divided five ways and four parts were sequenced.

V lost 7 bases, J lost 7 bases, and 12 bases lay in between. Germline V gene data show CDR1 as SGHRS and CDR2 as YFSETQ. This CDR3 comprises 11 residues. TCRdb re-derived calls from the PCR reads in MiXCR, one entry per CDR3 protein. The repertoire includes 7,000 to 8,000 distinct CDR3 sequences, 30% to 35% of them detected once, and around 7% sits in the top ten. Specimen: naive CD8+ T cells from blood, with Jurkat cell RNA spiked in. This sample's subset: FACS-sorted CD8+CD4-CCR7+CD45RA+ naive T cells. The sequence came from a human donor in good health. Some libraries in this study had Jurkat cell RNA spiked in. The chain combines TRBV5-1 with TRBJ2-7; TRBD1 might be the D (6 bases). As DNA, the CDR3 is TGCGCCAGCTCAGGGGATGGGGAGCAGTACTTC. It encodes CASSGDGEQYF.